The T cell receptor (beta chain) described here comes from a study of T cells in Graves' hyperthyroidism and ophthalmopathy. Study-level background: The authors collected peripheral blood at initial diagnosis, before any treatment. Study results and caveats: Ophthalmopathy was model-predicted a median roughly six months pre-onset. Most clonotypes expanded in the thyroid (above 0.001) were also present in blood.

PBMCs stemmed from under 11 ml fresh peripheral blood. There were TCR beta CDR3 regions amplified from RNA transcripts. Using the HTBI primer set, a first-round RT-PCR was run on the TCR CDR3. One entry per CDR3 protein, called by TCRdb with MiXCR from the multiplex PCR reads. Among some 580,000 distinct CDR3 sequences listed, approximately 15% were seen once. The V segment lost 7 bases and the J segment 2 bases; nucleotides outside the gene matches: 6. Germline loops: CDR1 MNHNS, CDR2 SASEGT. This CDR3 spans 14 amino acids. This clonotype was seen only once. Its antigen remains unidentified. The specimen was blood. This rearrangement joins TRBV6-1 to TRBJ2-3; 7 nucleotides align to TRBD2. This receptor was taken from a woman between 40 and 50 years old with Graves' ophthalmopathy. The chain's CDR3 is CASTSLADTDTQYF. CDR3 DNA: TGTGCCAGCACCTCGCTAGCGGACACAGATACGCAGTATTTT.